What follows is one T cell receptor beta chain and its context. What it binds is not known. This CDR3 spans 13 amino acids. Deletions cut 4 bases from V and 9 bases from J, with 10 bases between. Germline V gene sequence: CDR1 ENHRY, CDR2 SYGVKD. This record belongs to a study of cytomegalovirus exposure and HLA in healthy donors. Study observations and caveats: According to reports, the classifier identified cytomegalovirus status with high specificity and sensitivity. Cytomegalovirus association was listed for 164 TCR beta chains.

The protocol was immunoSEQ multiplex PCR, while the TCRdb copy is restricted to in-frame clones and leaves out a portion. The top ten clones hold 1% to 1.5% of a sample with around 200,000 clones, 81% of them seen once. The chain employs TRBV10-3 and TRBJ1-6; possible D gene TRBD1, 6 bases. This TCR came from a woman between 25 and 40 years old in good health and CMV-seronegative. The sequencing input was PBMCs. The chain's CDR3 is CAISGTDSSPLHF. For the CDR3, the DNA is TGTGCCATCAGTGGGACAGACAGTTCACCCCTCCACTTT.